A selection of T cell receptor beta chains follows, all from one sample in a study of cytomegalovirus exposure and HLA in healthy donors. Sequencing used immunoSEQ multiplex PCR; TCRdb keeps in-frame clones, though not all of them. The data contain 190,000 or so clones, 80% to 85% of them seen just once; the ten biggest clones take up 2.5% to 3%. Sequencing input: PBMCs. All receptors derive from a woman younger than 30 in good health and CMV-seropositive. The CDR3 runs from the conserved cysteine through the conserved F or W. The order of the fields is clone size, V gene, J gene, D gene, CDR3 protein, CDR3 DNA. The D gene is left open where the match is weak. Where a row states a size, it is once, few, many or the class of an expanded clone; other rows omit it.

NA,TRBV18,TRBJ2-3,TRBD2,CASSPLIVSGGNTDTQYF,TGTGCCAGCTCACCACTGATCGTTAGCGGGGGGAACACAGATACGCAGTATTTT
NA,TRBV6-1,TRBJ2-7,NA,CASSFAVEQYF,TGTGCCAGCAGTTTCGCGGTCGAGCAGTACTTC
NA,TRBV6-4,TRBJ1-1,NA,CATRQKAFF,TGTGCCACCCGACAGAAAGCTTTCTTT
NA,TRBV25-1,TRBJ2-5,NA,CASTRVGETQYF,TGTGCCAGCACGAGGGTCGGAGAGACCCAGTACTTC
NA,TRBV7-9,TRBJ2-7,NA,CASSFSRGSPYEQYF,TGTGCCAGCAGCTTCTCCCGCGGGTCGCCCTACGAGCAGTACTTC
NA,TRBV6-1,TRBJ2-3,NA,CASSEFGGAQYF,TGTGCCAGCAGTGAATTCGGGGGAGCGCAGTATTTT
NA,TRBV5-1,TRBJ2-1,TRBD2,CASSLAGTSYNEQFF,TGCGCCAGCAGCTTAGCGGGGACCTCCTACAATGAGCAGTTCTTC
NA,TRBV5-1,TRBJ1-2,TRBD1,CASSLSGTGGDGYTF,TGCGCCAGCAGCTTGTCCGGGACAGGGGGCGATGGCTACACCTTC
NA,TRBV19,TRBJ1-1,NA,CASSIAGVDTEAFF,TGTGCCAGTAGTATCGCGGGGGTCGACACTGAAGCTTTCTTT
NA,TRBV5-1,TRBJ1-1,NA,CASSLFGFANTEAFF,TGCGCCAGCAGCTTGTTCGGGTTTGCCAACACTGAAGCTTTCTTT
NA,TRBV19,TRBJ1-1,NA,CASSPTERNTEAFF,TGTGCCAGTAGCCCAACAGAAAGGAACACTGAAGCTTTCTTT
many,TRBV5-1,TRBJ1-2,TRBD1,CASSGTGQGNGYTF,TGCGCCAGCAGCGGGACAGGACAGGGAAATGGCTACACCTTC
NA,TRBV19,TRBJ2-1,TRBD1,CASSLRQGFYNEQFF,TGTGCCAGTAGTCTCCGACAGGGCTTCTACAATGAGCAGTTCTTC
NA,TRBV10-1,TRBJ1-3,TRBD1,CANRINQGAPVGTIYF,TGCGCCAACCGAATAAACCAGGGGGCTCCCGTCGGCACCATATATTTT
NA,TRBV5-1,TRBJ1-1,NA,CASSRQQNTEAFF,TGCGCCAGCAGCCGACAGCAGAACACTGAAGCTTTCTTT
NA,TRBV27,TRBJ1-4,NA,CASSLQDATNEKLFF,TGTGCCAGCAGTTTACAGGATGCAACTAATGAAAAACTGTTTTTT
NA,TRBV5-4,TRBJ2-6,TRBD1,CASSTRTGSGANVLTF,TGTGCCAGCAGCACAAGGACAGGGTCTGGGGCCAACGTCCTGACTTTC
once,TRBV6-5,TRBJ2-3,NA,CASTLASQGSDTQYF,TGTGCCAGTACCCTCGCTTCACAGGGATCGGATACGCAGTATTTT
NA,TRBV9,TRBJ1-1,NA,CASSPRQTSETEAFF,TGTGCCAGCAGCCCCCGACAGACATCGGAAACTGAAGCTTTCTTT
NA,TRBV13,TRBJ2-3,NA,CASSLAGSTDTQYF,TGTGCCAGCAGCTTAGCTGGCAGTACGGATACGCAGTATTTT
once,TRBV10-3,TRBJ2-1,TRBD2,CAISESGGASYEQFF,TGTGCCATCAGTGAGAGCGGGGGGGCCTCTTATGAGCAGTTCTTC
NA,TRBV7-2,TRBJ2-1,NA,CASSLRGLGFKNEQFF,TGTGCCAGCAGCTTAAGGGGTTTGGGGTTTAAAAATGAGCAGTTCTTC
NA,TRBV5-6,TRBJ2-1,TRBD1,CASSLVRTGGLRNEQFF,TGTGCCAGCAGCTTGGTTAGGACAGGGGGACTTCGGAATGAGCAGTTCTTC
NA,TRBV6-6,TRBJ1-4,NA,CASSYRETNEKLFF,TGTGCCAGCAGTTACAGGGAGACTAATGAAAAACTGTTTTTT
NA,TRBV4-2,TRBJ2-1,NA,CASSQERLAILEQFF,TGTGCCAGCAGCCAAGAGCGCCTCGCGATCCTGGAGCAGTTCTTC
few,TRBV27,TRBJ1-5,TRBD1,CASALTGLNQPQHF,TGTGCCAGCGCGCTGACAGGGTTAAATCAGCCCCAGCATTTT
NA,TRBV29-1,TRBJ1-1,NA,CSVGEGGGTEAFF,TGCAGCGTTGGCGAGGGAGGGGGCACTGAAGCTTTCTTT
NA,TRBV4-3,TRBJ2-5,NA,CASSQELQKETQYF,TGCGCCAGCAGCCAAGAGCTCCAGAAAGAGACCCAGTACTTC
NA,TRBV7-8,TRBJ2-3,NA,CASSFGTLDTDTQYF,TGTGCCAGCAGCTTCGGGACACTCGACACAGATACGCAGTATTTT
NA,TRBV29-1,TRBJ1-1,NA,CSVPHREMNTEAFF,TGCAGCGTCCCCCACCGGGAGATGAACACTGAAGCTTTCTTT
NA,TRBV19,TRBJ1-5,TRBD1,CASSGRDRGRVHQPQHF,TGTGCCAGTAGTGGCCGGGACAGGGGACGAGTACATCAGCCCCAGCATTTT
NA,TRBV9,TRBJ2-2,NA,CASSGWRDGNTGELFF,TGTGCCAGCAGCGGGTGGCGGGACGGTAACACCGGGGAGCTGTTTTTT
once,TRBV5-1,TRBJ1-5,TRBD1,CASRAGQGLNQPQHF,TGCGCCAGCAGAGCTGGACAGGGCCTTAATCAGCCCCAGCATTTT
NA,TRBV7-2,TRBJ2-5,TRBD2,CASSRLAGDPWTQYF,TGTGCCAGCAGCAGACTAGCGGGGGACCCATGGACCCAGTACTTC
NA,TRBV7-2,TRBJ2-2,NA,CASSSTRNTNTGELFF,TGTGCCAGCAGCTCGACACGGAATACGAACACCGGGGAGCTGTTTTTT
NA,TRBV5-4,TRBJ2-2,NA,CASSLVPAGELFF,TGTGCCAGCAGCTTGGTTCCTGCCGGGGAGCTGTTTTTT
NA,TRBV13,TRBJ1-5,NA,CASSSGDIRQPQHF,TGTGCCAGCAGCTCGGGGGATATACGCCAGCCCCAGCATTTT
NA,TRBV9,TRBJ1-4,NA,CASSHGQANEKLFF,TGTGCCAGCAGCCACGGACAAGCTAATGAAAAACTGTTTTTT
NA,TRBV10-3,TRBJ1-1,NA,CAISPYRGSEAFF,TGTGCCATCAGCCCCTACCGGGGGTCAGAAGCTTTCTTT
NA,TRBV7-8,TRBJ2-3,TRBD1,CASSYDRDRGKITDTQYF,TGTGCCAGCAGCTACGACCGGGACAGGGGGAAGATCACAGATACGCAGTATTTT
NA,TRBV7-9,TRBJ2-1,NA,CASSLVGGNEQFF,TGTGCCAGCAGCTTAGTCGGCGGCAATGAGCAGTTCTTC
once,TRBV10-1,TRBJ2-1,TRBD1,CASSESGAGGYNEQFF,TGCGCCAGCAGTGAGTCGGGGGCAGGGGGCTACAATGAGCAGTTCTTC
NA,TRBV19,TRBJ2-2,NA,CASSMGLTTNTGELFF,TGTGCCAGTAGTATGGGGCTAACGACGAACACCGGGGAGCTGTTTTTT
few,TRBV7-9,TRBJ1-3,NA,CASSLSVSGNTIYF,TGTGCCAGCAGCTTGTCCGTCTCTGGAAACACCATATATTTT
NA,TRBV19,TRBJ2-7,NA,CASSISTGPAYEQYF,TGTGCCAGTAGTATTTCGACAGGCCCTGCCTACGAGCAGTACTTC
once,TRBV2,TRBJ2-6,TRBD1,CASRQGAGGANVLTF,TGTGCCAGCAGGCAGGGGGCGGGTGGGGCCAACGTCCTGACTTTC
NA,TRBV11-2,TRBJ1-4,NA,CASRSVGQGMREKLFF,TGTGCCAGCAGATCCGTGGGGCAGGGAATGCGGGAAAAACTGTTTTTT
once,TRBV9,TRBJ1-3,TRBD1,CASSGPTGSGNTIYF,TGTGCCAGCAGCGGGCCGACAGGGTCTGGAAACACCATATATTTT
few,TRBV5-8,TRBJ1-2,NA,CASSLAGEANYGYTF,TGTGCCAGCAGCTTGGCCGGGGAAGCTAACTATGGCTACACCTTC
NA,TRBV5-5,TRBJ2-1,TRBD2,CASSSTSFSYNEQFF,TGTGCCAGCAGCTCGACTAGCTTCTCCTACAATGAGCAGTTCTTC
few,TRBV18,TRBJ1-2,NA,CASSPTSNNNYGYTF,TGTGCCAGCTCACCCACCTCCAACAATAACTATGGCTACACCTTC
once,TRBV11-2,TRBJ2-1,TRBD1,CASSLGDRRDNEQFF,TGTGCCAGCAGCTTAGGGGACAGGAGGGACAATGAGCAGTTCTTC
NA,TRBV10-3,TRBJ1-1,NA,CAISESLVRRAFF,TGTGCCATCAGTGAGTCTTTGGTAAGGAGGGCTTTCTTT
NA,TRBV9,TRBJ1-2,NA,CASSVSRVPYGYTF,TGTGCCAGCAGCGTATCGCGTGTCCCCTATGGCTACACCTTC